This TCR beta chain was identified during a study of control samples from healthy donors and cancer patients. Germline CDR1 and CDR2: LNHDA and SQIVND (reference sequence). The CDR3 consists of 14 residues. Trimming removed 5 bases at V and 2 bases at J, with 12 bases between. TCRdb's copy holds only in-frame clones and misses some; the assay was immunoSEQ multiplex PCR. The sample records approximately 100,000 clones, around nine tenths being singletons. The TCR sequence derives from a man between 25 and 39 years old in good health. The specimen was blood. The rearrangement uses TRBV19 and TRBJ1-2, with no clear D. The CDR3 loop reads CASSWALDNYGYTF. The CDR3 DNA reads as TGTGCCAGTAGTTGGGCCCTGGACAACTATGGCTACACCTTC.